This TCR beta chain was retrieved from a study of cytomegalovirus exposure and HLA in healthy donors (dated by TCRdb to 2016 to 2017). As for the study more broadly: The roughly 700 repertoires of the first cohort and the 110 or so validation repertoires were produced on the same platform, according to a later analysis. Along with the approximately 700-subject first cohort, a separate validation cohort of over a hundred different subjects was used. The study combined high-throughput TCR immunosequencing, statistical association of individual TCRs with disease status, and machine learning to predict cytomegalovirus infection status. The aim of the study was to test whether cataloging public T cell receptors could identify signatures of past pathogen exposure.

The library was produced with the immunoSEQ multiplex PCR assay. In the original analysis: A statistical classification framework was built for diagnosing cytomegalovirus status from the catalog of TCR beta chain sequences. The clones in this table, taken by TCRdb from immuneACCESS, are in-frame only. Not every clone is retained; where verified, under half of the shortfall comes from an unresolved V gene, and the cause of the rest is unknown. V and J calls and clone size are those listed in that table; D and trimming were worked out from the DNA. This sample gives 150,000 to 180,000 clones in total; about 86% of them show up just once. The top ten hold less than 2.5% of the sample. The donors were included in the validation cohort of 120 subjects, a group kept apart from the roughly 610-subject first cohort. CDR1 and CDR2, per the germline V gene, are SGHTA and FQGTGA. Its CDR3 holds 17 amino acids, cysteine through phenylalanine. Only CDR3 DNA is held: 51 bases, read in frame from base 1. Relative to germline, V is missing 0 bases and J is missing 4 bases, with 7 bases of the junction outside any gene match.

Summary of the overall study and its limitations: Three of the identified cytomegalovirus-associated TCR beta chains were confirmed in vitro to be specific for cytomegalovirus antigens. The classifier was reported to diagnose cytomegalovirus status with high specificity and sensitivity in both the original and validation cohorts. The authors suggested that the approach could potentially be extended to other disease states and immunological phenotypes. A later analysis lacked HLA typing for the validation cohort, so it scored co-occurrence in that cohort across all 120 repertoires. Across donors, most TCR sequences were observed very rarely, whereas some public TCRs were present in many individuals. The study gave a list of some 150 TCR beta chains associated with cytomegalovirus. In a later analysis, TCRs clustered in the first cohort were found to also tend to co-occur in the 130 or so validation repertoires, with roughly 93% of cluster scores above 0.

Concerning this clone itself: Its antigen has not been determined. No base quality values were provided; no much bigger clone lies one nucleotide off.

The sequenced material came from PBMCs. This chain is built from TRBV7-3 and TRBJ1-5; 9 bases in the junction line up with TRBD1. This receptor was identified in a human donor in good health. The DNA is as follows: TGTGCCAGCAGCTTAACCCCGCCGGACAGGGGAAATCAGCCCCAGCATTTT. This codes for CASSLTPPDRGNQPQHF.